This is a list of T cell receptor beta chains from one sample in a study of cytomegalovirus exposure and HLA in healthy donors. The data were produced by immunoSEQ multiplex PCR, yet TCRdb's version contains in-frame clones alone and is incomplete. The repertoire holds roughly 70,000 clones, about 80% seen once, with approximately 5.8% in the top ten. Sequencing was performed on PBMCs. The receptors originated from a man aged 50-59 years in good health and CMV-seronegative. Each CDR3 is given with its conserved first and last residue. A D gene is named only where the DNA matches it firmly. The size entry is marked missing in some rows and otherwise reads once, few, many or a size class.

clone_size	v_call	d_call	j_call	cdr3_nt	cdr3_aa
few	TRBV6-5	-	TRBJ1-1	TGTGCCAGCAGCACAGACAGGAACACTGAAGCTTTCTTT	CASSTDRNTEAFF
-	TRBV30	-	TRBJ2-7	TGTGCCTGGAGCCCACTCTCGGAGCGGTTCTCCTACGAGCAGTACTTC	CAWSPLSERFSYEQYF
-	TRBV12-5	-	TRBJ1-1	TGTGCTAGTGGTGGGAATATGGGGGGACGTCGCACTGAAGCTTTCTTT	CASGGNMGGRRTEAFF
once	TRBV15	-	TRBJ2-2	TGTGCCACCAGCAGAGCCCTCGACTCCGGGGAGCTGTTTTTT	CATSRALDSGELFF
-	TRBV19	-	TRBJ1-5	TGTGCCAGTAGAACTGGACAGATCAATCAGCCCCAGCATTTT	CASRTGQINQPQHF
-	TRBV19	TRBD1	TRBJ1-1	TGTGCCAGTGTACCGGGACAGGGGTTTTTTGGCACTGAAGCTTTCTTT	CASVPGQGFFGTEAFF
-	TRBV9	TRBD1	TRBJ1-1	TGTGCCAGCAGCGTACGAGGACAGGGGAAAACTGAAGCTTTCTTT	CASSVRGQGKTEAFF
few	TRBV15	-	TRBJ1-1	TGTGCCACCAGCAGAGCAGCCAGGGTTAACACTGAAGCTTTCTTT	CATSRAARVNTEAFF
few	TRBV30	-	TRBJ1-2	TGTGCCTGGTATACGGTTAACTATGGCTACACCTTC	CAWYTVNYGYTF
-	TRBV5-1	TRBD2	TRBJ2-7	TGCGCCAGCAGCTGGGGCGGGGGGGAGGAGCAGTACTTC	CASSWGGGEEQYF
once	TRBV2	-	TRBJ2-3	TGTGCCAGCATGTGGCGGGGGCCCACAGATACGCAGTATTTT	CASMWRGPTDTQYF
-	TRBV7-8	-	TRBJ1-4	TGTGCCAGCAGCCCTATTACCGGGACAACTAATGAAAAACTGTTTTTT	CASSPITGTTNEKLFF
-	TRBV2	TRBD1	TRBJ2-7	TGTGCCAGCAGTCCACAGGGGGCGTCTTACGAGCAGTACTTC	CASSPQGASYEQYF
-	TRBV7-6	-	TRBJ1-2	TGTGCCAGCAGCTTAGAACCGGGAGGGGGAAGCTACACCTTC	CASSLEPGGGSYTF
once	TRBV5-8	TRBD1	TRBJ2-6	TGCGCCAGCAGCTTGCCGGGACAGGGCCTGAGGTCTGGGGCCAACGTCCTGACTTTC	CASSLPGQGLRSGANVLTF
-	TRBV7-6	TRBD2	TRBJ2-3	TGTGCCAGCAGCTTAGTGGCTAGCGGGGGGACAGATACGCAGTATTTT	CASSLVASGGTDTQYF
-	TRBV28	-	TRBJ1-1	TGTGCCAGCAGGCCTCCCCCGGGGAGTAGGACTGAAGCTTTCTTT	CASRPPPGSRTEAFF
once	TRBV5-1	-	TRBJ1-2	TGCGCCAGCAGCCTATTCAGGGCTAACTATGGCTACACCTTC	CASSLFRANYGYTF
-	TRBV7-3	-	TRBJ2-6	TGTGCCAGCAGCTTAACTGAGGCCCTTGGGGCCAACGTCCTGACTTTC	CASSLTEALGANVLTF
-	TRBV7-9	TRBD1	TRBJ2-3	TGTGCCAGCAGCCCCGGGACAGGGTCTGATACGCAGTATTTT	CASSPGTGSDTQYF
-	TRBV11-2	TRBD2	TRBJ2-2	TGTGCCAGCCTTAAGACTAGCGGGGGGGCCTACACCGGGGAGCTGTTTTTT	CASLKTSGGAYTGELFF
-	TRBV6-5	TRBD1	TRBJ2-5	TGTGCCAGCAGGAGGGACAGGGGTCAGACCCAGTACTTC	CASRRDRGQTQYF
-	TRBV5-1	-	TRBJ1-2	TGCGCCAGCAGCTTTGGTGAATCCGGCTATGGCTACACCTTC	CASSFGESGYGYTF
once	TRBV7-2	TRBD1	TRBJ2-1	TGTGCCAGCAGCCCGACCATGGGACAGCCATCCTACAATGAGCAGTTCTTC	CASSPTMGQPSYNEQFF
-	TRBV7-9	-	TRBJ2-2	TGTGCCAGCAGCTTACCGGGACTCAACACCGGGGAGCTGTTTTTT	CASSLPGLNTGELFF
-	TRBV5-4	-	TRBJ1-2	TGTGCCAGCACCCCGACAGCTAACTATGGCTACACCTTC	CASTPTANYGYTF
-	TRBV10-3	TRBD1	TRBJ1-1	TGTGCCATCAGTGCCCTCGTAATTACAGGGGGCACTGAAGCTTTCTTT	CAISALVITGGTEAFF
-	TRBV29-1	TRBD1	TRBJ1-1	TGCAGCGTGACCAGGGGGCAAGCTTTCTTT	CSVTRGQAFF
-	TRBV2	-	TRBJ2-1	TGTGCCAGCAGTGACCGGGGGCGGGGGAATGAGCAGTTCTTC	CASSDRGRGNEQFF
-	TRBV29-1	TRBD2	TRBJ2-3	TGCAGCGTTGAGAGGGTAGCGGGAGGGCCTTTTCTGTTAGATACGCAGTATTTT	CSVERVAGGPFLLDTQYF
-	TRBV30	-	TRBJ2-2	TGTGCCTGGAGTGTATCAGGGAACACCGGGGAGCTGTTTTTT	CAWSVSGNTGELFF
-	TRBV7-2	TRBD2	TRBJ2-4	TGTGCCAGCAGCCCCAGGACTAGCGGGAGTTCTCAGTACTTC	CASSPRTSGSSQYF